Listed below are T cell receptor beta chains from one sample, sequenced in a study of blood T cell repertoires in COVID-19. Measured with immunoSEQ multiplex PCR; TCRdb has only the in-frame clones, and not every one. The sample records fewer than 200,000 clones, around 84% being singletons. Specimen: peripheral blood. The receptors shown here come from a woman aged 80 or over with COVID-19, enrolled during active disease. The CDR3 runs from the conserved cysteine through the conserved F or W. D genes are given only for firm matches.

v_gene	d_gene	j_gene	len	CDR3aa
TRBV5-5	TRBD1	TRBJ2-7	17	CASSFGQGAWSSYEQYF
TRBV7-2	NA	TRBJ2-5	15	CASSLVADGRETQYF
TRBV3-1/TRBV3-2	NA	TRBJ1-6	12	CASSQRDSPLHF
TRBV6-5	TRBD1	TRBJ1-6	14	CASSYGTGNSPLHF
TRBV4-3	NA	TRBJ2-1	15	CASSLSASSYNEQFF
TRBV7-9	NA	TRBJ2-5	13	CASVGGPQETQYF
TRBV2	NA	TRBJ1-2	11	CASSEFSGSTF
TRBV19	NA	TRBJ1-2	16	CASSRRPDSPNYGYTF
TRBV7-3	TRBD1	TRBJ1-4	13	CASSIDRGEKLFF
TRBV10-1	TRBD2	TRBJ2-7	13	CAVSASGVYEQYF
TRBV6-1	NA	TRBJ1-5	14	CASSEGQVSQPQHF
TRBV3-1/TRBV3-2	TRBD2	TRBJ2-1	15	CASSQEGLADNEQFF
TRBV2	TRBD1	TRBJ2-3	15	CASSSRQGGTDTQYF
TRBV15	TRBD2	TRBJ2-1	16	CATISGRDTHYNEQFF
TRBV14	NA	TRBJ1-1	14	CASSQDRRGTEAFF
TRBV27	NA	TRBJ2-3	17	CASSFHGPGGSTDTQYF
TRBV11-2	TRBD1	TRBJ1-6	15	CASSSWDRANSPLHF
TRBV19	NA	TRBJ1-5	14	CASSIGTQDQPQHF
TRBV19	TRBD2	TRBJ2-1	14	CASSGTSGTDEQFF
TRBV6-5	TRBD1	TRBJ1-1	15	CASRTNPGGFTEAFF
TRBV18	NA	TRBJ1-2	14	CASSPPTPDYGYTF
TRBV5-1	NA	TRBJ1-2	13	CASSLAGFYGYTF
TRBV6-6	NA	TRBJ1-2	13	CASAIWGGSGYTF
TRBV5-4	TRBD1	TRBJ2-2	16	CASSLQPGGHTGELFF
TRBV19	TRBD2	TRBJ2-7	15	CASSKATSGRNEQYF
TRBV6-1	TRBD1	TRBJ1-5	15	CASSKATGGNQPQHF
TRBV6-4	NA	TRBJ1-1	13	CASSIMEGTEAFF
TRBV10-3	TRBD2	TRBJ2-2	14	CAISDLAGAGELFF
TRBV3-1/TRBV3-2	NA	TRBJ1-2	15	CASSDVAVTNYGYTF
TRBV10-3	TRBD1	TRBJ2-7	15	CAISPGQGATYEQYF
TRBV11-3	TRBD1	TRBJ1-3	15	CASSLNRGPGNTIYF
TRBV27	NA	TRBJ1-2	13	CASSTMGPYGYTF
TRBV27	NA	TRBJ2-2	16	CASSFESVARPGELFF
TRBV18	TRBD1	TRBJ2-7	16	CASSGETGMASYEQYF
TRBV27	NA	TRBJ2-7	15	CASSPTFGRGYEQYF
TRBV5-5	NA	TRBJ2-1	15	CASSNAPGGQNEQFF
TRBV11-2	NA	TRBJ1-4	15	CASRAWGGGNEKLFF
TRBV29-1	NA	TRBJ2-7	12	CSAAQGSYEQYF
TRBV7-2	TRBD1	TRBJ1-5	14	CASSRDRGNQPQHF
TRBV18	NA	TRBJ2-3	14	CASSPEQITDTQYF
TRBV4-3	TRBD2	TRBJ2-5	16	CASSQALAAYQETQYF
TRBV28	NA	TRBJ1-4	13	CASSLSVYEKLFF
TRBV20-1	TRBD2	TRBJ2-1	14	CSASKPAGSNEQFF
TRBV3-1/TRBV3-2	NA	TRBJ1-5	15	CASSQGRGPNQPQHF
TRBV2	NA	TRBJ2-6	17	CASSEIGQISGANVLTF
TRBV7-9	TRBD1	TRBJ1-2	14	CASSQGTANYGYTF
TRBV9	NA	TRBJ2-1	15	CASSVAGSIYNEQFF
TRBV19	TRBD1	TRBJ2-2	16	CASGDVRDRWTGELFF
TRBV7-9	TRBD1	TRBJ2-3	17	CASSLGTGGPSTDTQYF
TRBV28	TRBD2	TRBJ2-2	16	CASSYVGSGITGELFF
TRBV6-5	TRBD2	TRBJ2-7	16	CASSYSGSGRRYEQYF
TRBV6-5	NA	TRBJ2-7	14	CASSPRWGAYEQYF
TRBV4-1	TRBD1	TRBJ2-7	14	CASSKGQGETEQYF
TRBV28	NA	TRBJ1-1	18	CASSLSSTLLRPNTEAFF